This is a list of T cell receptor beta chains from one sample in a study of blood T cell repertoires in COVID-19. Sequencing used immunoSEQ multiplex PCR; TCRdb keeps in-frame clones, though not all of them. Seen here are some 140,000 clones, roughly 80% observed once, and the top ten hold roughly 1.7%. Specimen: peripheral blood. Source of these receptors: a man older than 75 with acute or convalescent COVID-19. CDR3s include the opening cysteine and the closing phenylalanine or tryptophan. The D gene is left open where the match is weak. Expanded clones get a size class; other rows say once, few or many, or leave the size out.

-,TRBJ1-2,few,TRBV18,TGTGCCAGCTCACCAGCAGACTATGGCTACACCTTC,CASSPADYGYTF
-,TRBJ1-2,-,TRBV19,TGTGCCAGTAAGATGGGGAGGGATCAGGGGCATGGCTACACCTTC,CASKMGRDQGHGYTF
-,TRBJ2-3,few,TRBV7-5,TGTGCCAGAAGCTTACGATTCTGGGGGGACAGGGTTCAAGATACGCAGTATTTT,CARSLRFWGDRVQDTQYF
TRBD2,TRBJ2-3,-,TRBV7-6,TGTGCCAGCAGCTTAGCCGTCGGGACTAGTCGCTCAGATACGCAGTATTTT,CASSLAVGTSRSDTQYF
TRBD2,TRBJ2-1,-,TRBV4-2,TGTGCCAGCAGCCAACCCCCCCGGGACTACCGTGGGAATGAGCAGTTCTTC,CASSQPPRDYRGNEQFF
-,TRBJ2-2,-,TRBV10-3,TGTGCCATCAGTGACCCTACGACAGGAGCCATGAACACCGGGGAGCTGTTTTTT,CAISDPTTGAMNTGELFF
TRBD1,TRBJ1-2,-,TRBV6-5,TGTGCCAGCAGTCCTTTGACAGGGGGAAACTATGGCTACACCTTC,CASSPLTGGNYGYTF
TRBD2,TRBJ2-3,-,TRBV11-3,TGTGCCAGCAGCTTAGTATTGTCTAGCGGGGGTGGGGAAGATACGCAGTATTTT,CASSLVLSSGGGEDTQYF
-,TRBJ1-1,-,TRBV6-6,TGTGCCAGCAGCGACGCAGGGTACACTGAAGCTTTCTTT,CASSDAGYTEAFF
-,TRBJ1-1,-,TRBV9,TGTGCCAGCAGCGTAGCTACGTCGAACACTGAAGCTTTCTTT,CASSVATSNTEAFF
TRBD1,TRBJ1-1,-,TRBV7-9,TGTGCCAGCAGCAAACAGGGGATGAACACTGAAGCTTTCTTT,CASSKQGMNTEAFF
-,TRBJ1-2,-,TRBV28,TGTGCCAGCAGTTTATCTGCTAACTATGGCTACACCTTC,CASSLSANYGYTF